This paragraph covers one TCR beta chain sequence. Its antigen is unidentified. This sample was included in a study of T cell responses to AZD1222 COVID-19 vaccine. V was shortened by 3 bases and J by 8 bases, with 12 bases between the two germline ends. The CDR3 extends over 13 amino acids. Germline loops: CDR1 SGHDT, CDR2 YYEEEE. Findings and limits, study-wide: Unmutated regions of variants are reportedly targeted by nearly half of spike-specific TCRs. Females made up more of the donors, who were largely white British, and clonal diversity may have come out too low. Repertoires were obtained solely post-peak T cell response.

The data were produced by immunoSEQ multiplex PCR, yet TCRdb's version contains in-frame clones alone and is incomplete. Altogether 85,000 to 90,000 clones are present, 90% being singletons, with the ten largest covering 3%. V is TRBV5-6 and J is TRBJ1-5; D may be TRBD1 (6 bases). This TCR was sampled from an adult in good health. Specimen: peripheral blood, collected on day 0 of AZD1222 vaccination. DNA of the CDR3: TGTGCCAGCAGCTGGGAGGGGGGTGAGCCCCAGCATTTT. Encoded protein: CASSWEGGEPQHF.